The next 30 T cell receptor beta chains were all read from a single sample in a study of somatic mutations in cytotoxic T cells in rheumatoid arthritis. Sequencing used immunoSEQ multiplex PCR; TCRdb keeps in-frame clones, though not all of them. The table lists 21,000 or so clones, more than 80% of them singletons, with 3.5% to 4% in the top ten. The specimen sequenced was CD8+ T cells sorted from blood. The receptors shown here come from an adult with rheumatoid arthritis.

The rearrangement joins TRBV19 to TRBJ1-1; tentatively, D is TRBD1 (6 bases). This CDR3 is 15 amino acids long. Trimming stripped 10 bases from V and 0 bases from J, with 18 bases between. Germline CDR1 reads LNHDA; CDR2 reads SQIVND (reference sequence). CDR3 in DNA: TGTGCCACGACAGGCGGGGGAGAGATGAACACTGAAGCTTTCTTT. As protein: CATTGGGEMNTEAFF.

The chain is built from TRBV2 and TRBJ1-6; unclear D gene. Between the trimmed V and J ends, which lost 3 bases and 0 bases, there was a span of 15 bases. CDR1 SNHLY and CDR2 FYNNEI come from the germline V gene. This CDR3 contains 18 residues. The chain's CDR3 is CASSDLTVLSSYNSPLHF. The CDR3 nucleotides read TGTGCCAGCAGTGATTTAACGGTCCTGAGCTCCTATAATTCACCCCTCCACTTT.

The rearrangement links TRBV7-3 to TRBJ2-3, with a possible D match to TRBD1 (6 bases). The V gene lost 4 bases and the J gene lost 6 bases, with 20 bases spanning the gap. The germline V gene has CDR1 SGHTA and CDR2 FQGTGA. The CDR3 is made up of 16 amino acids. DNA of the CDR3: TGTGCCAGCAGCTCCCAGGGGTCCCATCCTAGTGATACGCAGTATTTT. Translated: CASSSQGSHPSDTQYF.

J is TRBJ2-7 and V is TRBV7-9; D might be TRBD2 (5 bases). The V and J ends lost 4 bases and 9 bases respectively, with 16 bases between them. The CDR3 spans 13 residues. Per the germline V gene, CDR1 is SEHNR and CDR2 is FQNEAQ (reference sequence). The CDR3 bases are TGTGCCAGCAGCTCGCTCGGACTCGGCGGGCAGTACTTC. Protein product: CASSSLGLGGQYF.

The chain is built from TRBV14 and TRBJ2-7; tentative D call: TRBD1 (5 bases). Trimming pared 4 bases from V and 0 bases from J, leaving 19 bases between. The CDR3 totals 17 residues. Germline values: CDR1 SGHDN, CDR2 FVKESK. The DNA of the CDR3 is TGTGCCAGCAGCCTCCGACAGAGGCATCCCGTCTCCTACGAGCAGTACTTC. Its translation is CASSLRQRHPVSYEQYF.

The V call is TRBV29-1, the J call TRBJ2-7; D might be TRBD2 (6 bases). Per germline, CDR1 SQVTM and CDR2 ANQGSEA. Trimming cost V 2 bases and J 3 bases, with 14 bases left between them. There are 14 residues in the CDR3. CDR3 DNA: TGCAGCGTTGAAACGGCGGGACGAGACTACGAGCAGTACTTC. Translation gives CSVETAGRDYEQYF.

The chain has TRBV23-1 and TRBJ2-1; 10 bases match TRBD1. TRBV23-1 is marked as an open reading frame, function uncertain. The trim removed 2 bases at V and 1 base at J, leaving 8 bases unmatched. The CDR3 runs to 18 residues. The CDR3 nucleotides read TGCGCCAGCAGTCAACCGGCCCGGGACAGGGGTTCCTACAATGAGCAGTTCTTC. Translating it yields CASSQPARDRGSYNEQFF.

This clone was seen more than once but under ten times. The chain carries TRBV6-1 and TRBJ2-3; D ambiguous. This CDR3 has 15 residues. Trimming cost V 0 bases and J 4 bases, with 11 bases left between them. CDR1 is MNHNS and CDR2 is SASEGT in the germline V gene. CDR3 sequence reads: CASSEAKGGADTQYF. For the CDR3, the DNA is TGTGCCAGCAGTGAAGCCAAGGGTGGGGCAGATACGCAGTATTTT.

The V call is TRBV7-6, the J call TRBJ1-4; D may be TRBD1 (5 bases). V lost 5 bases and J 8 bases, leaving 15 bases between the germline ends. Germline-derived CDR1 and CDR2 are SGHVS and FNYEAQ. This CDR3 comprises 14 residues. Here the CDR3 reads CASSPGGEEEKLFF. The CDR3 DNA reads TGTGCCAGCAGCCCTGGGGGTGAGGAGGAAAAACTGTTTTTT.

The rearrangement uses TRBV2 and TRBJ2-3; 7 bases are a match to TRBD2. The V gene end was trimmed by 6 bases and the J gene end by 0 bases; junction bases not matched to a gene: 9. There are 16 residues in the CDR3. Germline CDR1 is SNHLY and CDR2 is FYNNEI. CDR3 in DNA: TGTGCCAGCAGGCCCGGGACTACGCGTAGCACAGATACGCAGTATTTT. Encoded protein: CASRPGTTRSTDTQYF.

This chain uses TRBV2 with TRBJ2-2; 10 nucleotides line up with TRBD2. The V and J ends lost 4 bases and 2 bases, in that order; junction bases with no gene match: 7. CDR3 length equals 17 residues. CDR1 and CDR2 from the germline V gene are SNHLY and FYNNEI. The CDR3 bases are TGTGCCAGCAGTGTGAAAAGCGGGGGGGCCAACACCGGGGAGCTGTTTTTT. It is translated as CASSVKSGGANTGELFF.

This clone was observed a single time. The chain employs TRBV6-1 and TRBJ2-3; D possibly corresponds to TRBD2 (6 bases). CDR1 and CDR2 (germline): MNHNS, SASEGT. V was trimmed by 1 base and J by 9 bases, leaving 17 bases between them. This CDR3 spans 15 amino acids. The CDR3, as DNA: TGTGCCAGCAGTGAAGGAGAACTAGCACTGGAGACGCAGTATTTT. This gives the protein CASSEGELALETQYF.

The CDR3 loop reads CASSYPTTANYGYTF. The CDR3 coding sequence is TGTGCCAGCAGTTATCCGACGACAGCTAACTATGGCTACACCTTC. The rearrangement joins TRBV6-6 to TRBJ1-2, with D possibly matching TRBD1 (5 bases). V dropped 3 bases and J dropped 0 bases, with 11 bases sitting between them. There are 15 residues in the CDR3. The germline V gene has CDR1 MNHNY and CDR2 SVGAGI (reference sequence).

V usage is TRBV4-2 and J usage is TRBJ1-1, with a weak D call TRBD1 (6 bases). Looked up from germline, CDR1 is LGHNA and CDR2 is YNFKEQ. The CDR3 totals 16 residues. V dropped 1 base and J dropped 11 bases, with 23 bases sitting between them. CDR3 bases: TGTGCCAGCAGCCAAGCGGAGGGGCCGGAGGGGGGGGGCGCTTTCTTT. This gives the protein CASSQAEGPEGGGAFF.

The rearrangement uses TRBV7-8 and TRBJ2-7; D is ambiguous. The CDR3 has 13 amino acids. The germline CDR1 and CDR2 sequences are SGHVS and FQNEAQ. V was pared by 5 bases and J by 2 bases, with 10 bases between. The CDR3 loop is CASSLAEAYEQYF. The CDR3 DNA follows: TGTGCCAGCAGCCTTGCGGAAGCCTACGAGCAGTACTTC.

The rearrangement uses TRBV5-1 and TRBJ2-4; the match to TRBD1 covers 11 bases. This CDR3 comprises 14 residues. The germline CDR1 and CDR2 sequences are SGHRS and YFSETQ. V was clipped by 1 base and J by 15 bases; unmatched bases: 9. CDR3 protein: CASSLTGTGGDRYF. In DNA form, the CDR3 reads TGCGCCAGCAGCTTGACCGGGACAGGGGGGGATCGGTACTTC.

The V call is TRBV5-4, the J call TRBJ1-3; no clear D. V was shortened by 0 bases and J by 1 base, with 5 bases between the two germline ends. From germline, CDR1 is SGHNT and CDR2 YYREEE (reference sequence). The CDR3 totals 14 residues. Written as DNA, the CDR3 is TGTGCCAGCAGCTTGGAGGGATCTGGAAACACCATATATTTT. This gives the protein CASSLEGSGNTIYF.

The gene calls are TRBV7-9 and TRBJ2-5, with D uncertain. Trimming took off 4 bases at V and 2 bases at J, with 11 bases between the two ends. Germline assignment: CDR1 SEHNR and CDR2 FQNEAQ (reference sequence). There are 14 residues in the CDR3. In DNA form, the CDR3 reads TGTGCCAGCAGCTCTACACAGACACAAGAGACCCAGTACTTC. It codes for CASSSTQTQETQYF.

The chain carries TRBV23-1 and TRBJ2-3; D is perhaps TRBD2 (5 bases). TRBV23-1 is known as an ORF, though its function is uncertain. V lost 6 bases and J 4 bases, leaving 26 bases between the germline ends. This CDR3 has 18 residues. The CDR3 reads CASSAYGAGSFMADTQYF. CDR3 coding DNA: TGCGCCAGCAGCGCTTACGGCGCGGGCAGTTTCATGGCAGATACGCAGTATTTT.

The rearrangement joins TRBV5-1 to TRBJ2-7; 7 bases agree with TRBD1. Germline values: CDR1 SGHRS, CDR2 YFSETQ. The ends lost 4 bases at V and 7 bases at J; junction bases unmatched: 8. The CDR3 sequence is 13 residues long. DNA of the CDR3: TGCGCCAGCAGCCAAGGGACAGTGGGAGAGCAGTACTTC. Its protein is CASSQGTVGEQYF.

This chain links TRBV27 with TRBJ2-1; D ambiguous. Per germline, CDR1 MNHEY and CDR2 SMNVEV (reference sequence). The CDR3 spans 15 residues. Between the trimmed V and J ends, which lost 2 bases and 2 bases, there was a span of 10 bases. This CDR3 is CASSLVGSAYNEQFF. CDR3 coding DNA: TGTGCCAGCAGTTTAGTTGGGTCGGCCTACAATGAGCAGTTCTTC.

This clone showed up just a few times. The V gene is TRBV19, the J gene TRBJ1-4; D is uncertain. The germline V gene has CDR1 LNHDA and CDR2 SQIVND (reference sequence). This CDR3 is built from 17 residues. Trimming removed 2 bases at V and 4 bases at J, with 17 bases between. CDR3 amino acids: CASSIPPLTDFNEKLFF. The CDR3 DNA reads TGTGCCAGTAGTATACCCCCTTTAACGGACTTTAATGAAAAACTGTTTTTT.

The chain has TRBV6-6 and TRBJ1-4; weak D call: TRBD1 (6 bases). Germline CDR1 MNHNY, CDR2 SVGAGI (reference sequence). This CDR3 has 15 residues. Trimming left V 0 bases short and J 3 bases short, with 8 bases between. The CDR3 loop is CASSYSGGPNEKLFF. The CDR3 DNA sequence: TGTGCCAGCAGTTACTCGGGGGGCCCTAATGAAAAACTGTTTTTT.

This chain connects TRBV2 to TRBJ2-1, with 9 nucleotides matching TRBD1. CDR3 size: 13 residues. Germline V lookup: CDR1 SNHLY, CDR2 FYNNEI. The V gene end was trimmed by 6 bases and the J gene end by 15 bases; junction bases not matched to a gene: 12. The CDR3 DNA reads as TGTGCCAGCAGCCCTAAACAGGGGGCGAGTGGGTTCTTC. This gives the protein CASSPKQGASGFF.

This clone showed up just once. The gene calls are TRBV6-1 and TRBJ2-7; 9 bases match TRBD1. The trim removed 6 bases at V and 4 bases at J, leaving 10 bases unmatched. The CDR3 runs to 15 residues. Germline CDR1 MNHNS, CDR2 SASEGT. CDR3 nucleotide sequence: TGTGCCAGCAGGGACAGGGGCATTGGTTGGTACGAGCAGTACTTC. This translates into CASRDRGIGWYEQYF.

The J gene is TRBJ2-7, the V gene TRBV5-4; no firm D call. Germline V gene sequence: CDR1 SGHNT, CDR2 YYREEE (reference sequence). V dropped 0 bases and J dropped 1 base, with 5 bases sitting between them. This CDR3 contains 13 residues. CDR3 DNA sequence: TGTGCCAGCAGCTTGGACAGATCCTACGAGCAGTACTTC. It specifies CASSLDRSYEQYF.

This clone has only one observation. CDR3 DNA: TGTGCCAGCAGCAAGTACCAGCGGGGGGCCGCATTCGATACGCAGTATTTT. It translates to CASSKYQRGAAFDTQYF. The V call is TRBV7-2, the J call TRBJ2-3; TRBD2 aligns across 9 bases. Trimming at V came to 5 bases and at J to 6 bases, leaving 15 bases not matched to a gene. This CDR3 spans 17 amino acids. CDR1 and CDR2 from the germline V gene are SGHTA and FQGNSA.

This chain links TRBV11-2 with TRBJ1-2; the D gene is possibly TRBD1 (5 bases). Per the germline V gene, CDR1 is SGHAT and CDR2 is FQNNGV. The CDR3 has 13 amino acids. V was clipped by 3 bases and J by 5 bases, with 10 bases between them. In DNA form, the CDR3 reads TGTGCCAGCAGCTTGGGCCCAGGGTATGGCTACACCTTC. Translating it yields CASSLGPGYGYTF. Using reference TRBV11-2 and TRBJ1-2 for the parts outside the CDR3, the full variable domain is EAGVAQSPRYKIIEKRQSVAFWCNPISGHATLYWYQQILGQGPKLLIQFQNNGVVDDSQLPKDRFSAERLKGVDSTLKIQPAKLEDSAVYLCASSLGPGYGYTFGSGTRLTVV.

The chain uses TRBV5-8 and TRBJ2-3; D may be TRBD1 (6 bases). The ends were cut back, 4 bases at V and 1 base at J, with 13 bases in the middle. Germline V lookup: CDR1 SGHTS, CDR2 YDEGEE. CDR3 size: 15 residues. The CDR3 here is CASSPGTMGTDTQYF. The DNA of the CDR3 is TGTGCCAGCAGCCCGGGGACAATGGGCACAGATACGCAGTATTTT. Filled out from reference TRBV5-8 and TRBJ2-3, the complete variable domain reads EAGVTQSPTHLIKTRGQQATLRCSPISGHTSVYWYQQALGLGLQFLLWYDEGEERNRGNFPPRFSGRQFPNYSSELNVNALELEDSALYLCASSPGTMGTDTQYFGPGTRLTVL.

This clone is deemed medium-sized. This chain uses TRBV7-8 with TRBJ2-7; TRBD2 might be the D (6 bases). Between the trimmed V and J ends, which lost 8 bases and 3 bases, there was a span of 17 bases. CDR3 length equals 14 residues. Germline CDR1 SGHVS, CDR2 FQNEAQ. This chain's CDR3 is CASQSGGVLYEQYF. The CDR3 coding sequence is TGTGCCAGCCAAAGCGGCGGGGTTCTCTACGAGCAGTACTTC.